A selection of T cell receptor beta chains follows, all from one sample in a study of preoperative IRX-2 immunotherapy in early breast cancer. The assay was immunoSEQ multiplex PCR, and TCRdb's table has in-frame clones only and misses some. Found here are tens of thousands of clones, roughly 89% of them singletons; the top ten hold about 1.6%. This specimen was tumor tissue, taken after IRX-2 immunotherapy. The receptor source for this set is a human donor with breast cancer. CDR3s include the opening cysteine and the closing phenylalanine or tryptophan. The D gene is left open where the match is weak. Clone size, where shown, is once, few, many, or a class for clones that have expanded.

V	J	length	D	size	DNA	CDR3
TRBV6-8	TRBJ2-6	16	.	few	TGTGCCAGCAGTTACCTGCGGGACTCTGGGGCCAACGTCCTGACTTTC	CASSYLRDSGANVLTF
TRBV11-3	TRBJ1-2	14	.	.	TGTGCCAGCAGCTTACGGGCGGACGGGGGAGGCTACACCTTC	CASSLRADGGGYTF
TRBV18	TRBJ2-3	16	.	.	TGTGCCAGCTCACCAATTAGTCTCGGGTACACAGATACGCAGTATTTT	CASSPISLGYTDTQYF
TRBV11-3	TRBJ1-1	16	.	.	TGTGCCAGCAGCTTGTGGGTGGGACGGATGAACACTGAAGCTTTCTTT	CASSLWVGRMNTEAFF
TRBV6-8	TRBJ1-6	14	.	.	TGTGCCAGCAGTGTCCTTGGGTGGGCTTCACCCCTCCACTTT	CASSVLGWASPLHF
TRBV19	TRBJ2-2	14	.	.	TGTGCCAGTAGGGCTAGCGCATACACCGGGGAGCTGTTTTTT	CASRASAYTGELFF
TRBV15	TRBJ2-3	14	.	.	TGTGCCACCAGCAGAGATATTAGCGCAGATACGCAGTATTTT	CATSRDISADTQYF
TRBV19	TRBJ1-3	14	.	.	TGTGCCAGTAGTTTAGCGGGCGCATGGAACACCATATATTTT	CASSLAGAWNTIYF
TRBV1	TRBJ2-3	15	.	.	TGCGCCAGCAGCTTACGAAGGGCGGGCGCAGATACGCAGTATTTT	CASSLRRAGADTQYF
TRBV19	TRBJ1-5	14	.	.	TGTGCCACCACGCAGGGTTGGAGCAATCAGCCCCAGCATTTT	CATTQGWSNQPQHF
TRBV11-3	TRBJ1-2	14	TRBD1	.	TGTGCCAGCAGCTTATCTTCGACAGGGCTATTCTACACCTTC	CASSLSSTGLFYTF
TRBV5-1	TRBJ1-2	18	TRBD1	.	TGCGCCAGCAGCAGTAACAGGGGTCCGGGATTAGCGAATGACGGCTACACCTTC	CASSSNRGPGLANDGYTF
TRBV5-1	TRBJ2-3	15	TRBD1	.	TGCGCCAGCAGCCCGGACAGGCGGCCCAGTGATACGCAGTATTTT	CASSPDRRPSDTQYF
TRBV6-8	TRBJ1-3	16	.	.	TGTGCCAGCAGCCCTACCGGAGGGGACTTTGGAAACACCATATATTTT	CASSPTGGDFGNTIYF
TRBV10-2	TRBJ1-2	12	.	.	TGCGCCAGCAGTGTGGACTACCTCCCTACATTATTC	CASSVDYLPTLF
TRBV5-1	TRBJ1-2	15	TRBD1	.	TGCGCCAGCAGCCCAAACCCCGGGACAGCCTATGGCTACACCTTC	CASSPNPGTAYGYTF
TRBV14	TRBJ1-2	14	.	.	TGTGCCAGCAGCCAAGGGTCGGCTAACTATGGCTACACCTTC	CASSQGSANYGYTF